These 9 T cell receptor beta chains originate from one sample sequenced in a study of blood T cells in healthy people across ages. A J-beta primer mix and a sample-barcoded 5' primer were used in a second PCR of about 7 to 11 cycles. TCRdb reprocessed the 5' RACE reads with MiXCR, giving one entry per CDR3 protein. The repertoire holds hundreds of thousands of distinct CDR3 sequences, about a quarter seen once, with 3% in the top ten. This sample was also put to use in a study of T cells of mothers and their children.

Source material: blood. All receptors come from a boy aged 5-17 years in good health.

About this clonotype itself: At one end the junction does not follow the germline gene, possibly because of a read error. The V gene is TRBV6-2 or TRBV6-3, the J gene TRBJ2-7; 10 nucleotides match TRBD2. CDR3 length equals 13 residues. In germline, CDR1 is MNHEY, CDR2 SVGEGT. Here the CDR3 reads CAGRGLARDEQYF. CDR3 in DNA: TGTGCCGGCAGGGGACTAGCGCGGGACGAGCAGTACTTC.

CDR3 amino acids: CASSYSTPILQGAEETQYF. The CDR3 bases are TGTGCCAGCAGTTACTCGACCCCTATACTACAGGGGGCGGAGGAGACCCAGTACTTC. The rearrangement uses TRBV6-5 and TRBJ2-5; 9 nucleotides align to TRBD1. CDR1 is MNHEY and CDR2 is SVGAGI in the germline V gene. Trimming took 0 bases from V and 5 from J; bases not matched to a gene: 16. This CDR3 is built from 19 residues.

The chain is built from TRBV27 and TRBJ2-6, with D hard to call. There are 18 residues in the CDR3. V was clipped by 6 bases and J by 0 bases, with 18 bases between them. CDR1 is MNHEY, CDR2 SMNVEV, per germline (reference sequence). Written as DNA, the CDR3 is TGTGCCAGCAGCCCGGAAGGGCCAGCCCACTCTGGGGCCAACGTCCTGACTTTC. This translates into CASSPEGPAHSGANVLTF.

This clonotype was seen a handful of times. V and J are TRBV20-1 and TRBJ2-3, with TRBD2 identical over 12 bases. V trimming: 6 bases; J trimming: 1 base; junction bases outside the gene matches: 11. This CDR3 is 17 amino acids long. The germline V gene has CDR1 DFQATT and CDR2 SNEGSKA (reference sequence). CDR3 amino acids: CSARTSGATFRTDTQYF. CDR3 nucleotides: TGCAGTGCCAGGACTAGCGGGGCTACATTTCGCACAGATACGCAGTATTTT.

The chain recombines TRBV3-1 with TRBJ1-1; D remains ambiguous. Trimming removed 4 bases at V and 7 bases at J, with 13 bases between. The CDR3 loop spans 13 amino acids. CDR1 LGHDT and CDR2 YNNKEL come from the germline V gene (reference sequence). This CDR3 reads CASSPVRLSEAFF. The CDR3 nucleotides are TGTGCCAGCAGCCCCGTCCGACTGAGTGAAGCTTTCTTT.

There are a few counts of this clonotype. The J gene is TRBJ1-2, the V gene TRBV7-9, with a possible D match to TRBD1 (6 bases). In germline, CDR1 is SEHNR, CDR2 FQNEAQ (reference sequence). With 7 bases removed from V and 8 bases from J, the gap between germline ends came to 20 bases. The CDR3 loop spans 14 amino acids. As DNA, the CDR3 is TGTGCCAGCACCCTAACGGGGGCGCACTCAGGCTACACCTTC. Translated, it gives CASTLTGAHSGYTF.

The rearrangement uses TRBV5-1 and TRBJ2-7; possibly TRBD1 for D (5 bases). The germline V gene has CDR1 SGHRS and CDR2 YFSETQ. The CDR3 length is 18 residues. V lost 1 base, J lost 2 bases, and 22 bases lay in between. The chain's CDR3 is CASSLLGQGLLGTYEQYF. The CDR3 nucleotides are TGCGCCAGCAGCTTGTTAGGGCAGGGCCTCCTCGGAACCTACGAGCAGTACTTC.

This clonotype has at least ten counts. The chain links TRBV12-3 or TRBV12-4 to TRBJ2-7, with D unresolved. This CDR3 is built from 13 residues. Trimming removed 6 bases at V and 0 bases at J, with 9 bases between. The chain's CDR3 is CASSLGASYEQYF. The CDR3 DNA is TGTGCCAGCAGCTTGGGCGCCTCCTACGAGCAGTACTTC.

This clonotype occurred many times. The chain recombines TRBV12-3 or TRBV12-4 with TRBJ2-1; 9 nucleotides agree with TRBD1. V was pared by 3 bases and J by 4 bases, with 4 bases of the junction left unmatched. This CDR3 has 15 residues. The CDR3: CASSFEGTGYNEQFF. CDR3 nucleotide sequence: TGTGCCAGCAGTTTTGAAGGGACAGGGTACAATGAGCAGTTCTTC.